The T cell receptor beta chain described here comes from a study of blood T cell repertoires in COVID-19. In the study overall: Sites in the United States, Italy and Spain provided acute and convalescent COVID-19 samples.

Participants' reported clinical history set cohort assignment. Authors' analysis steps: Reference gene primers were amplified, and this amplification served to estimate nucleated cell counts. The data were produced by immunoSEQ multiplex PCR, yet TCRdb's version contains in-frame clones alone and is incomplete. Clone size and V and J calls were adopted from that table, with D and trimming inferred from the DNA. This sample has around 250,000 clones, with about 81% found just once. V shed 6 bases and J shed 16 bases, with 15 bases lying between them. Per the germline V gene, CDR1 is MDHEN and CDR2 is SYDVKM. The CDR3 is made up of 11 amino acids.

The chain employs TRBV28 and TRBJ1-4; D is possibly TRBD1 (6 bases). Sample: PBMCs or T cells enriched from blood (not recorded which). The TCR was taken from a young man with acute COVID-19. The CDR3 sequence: CASSLRTDQFF. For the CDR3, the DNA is TGTGCCAGCAGCCTTCGGACAGATCAGTTTTTT.